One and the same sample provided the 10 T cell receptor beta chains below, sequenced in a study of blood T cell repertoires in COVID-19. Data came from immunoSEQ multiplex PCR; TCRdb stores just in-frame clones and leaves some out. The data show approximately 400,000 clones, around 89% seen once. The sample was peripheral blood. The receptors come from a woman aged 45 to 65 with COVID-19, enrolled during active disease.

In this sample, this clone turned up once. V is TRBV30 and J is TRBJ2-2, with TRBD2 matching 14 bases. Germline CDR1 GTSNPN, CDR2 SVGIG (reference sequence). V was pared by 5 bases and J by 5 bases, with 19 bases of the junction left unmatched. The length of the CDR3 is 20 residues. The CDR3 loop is CAWSPTSGGAYGVATGELFF. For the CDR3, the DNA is TGTGCCTGGTCCCCGACTAGCGGGGGGGCCTATGGGGTCGCGACCGGGGAGCTGTTTTTT.

CDR3 bases: TGTGCCAGCAGTTTGGAGTCTAATGAAAAACTGTTTTTT. It encodes CASSLESNEKLFF. V is TRBV12-3 or TRBV12-4 and J is TRBJ1-4; unclear D gene. V lost 3 bases and J lost 3, with 5 bases in between. The CDR3 loop spans 13 amino acids.

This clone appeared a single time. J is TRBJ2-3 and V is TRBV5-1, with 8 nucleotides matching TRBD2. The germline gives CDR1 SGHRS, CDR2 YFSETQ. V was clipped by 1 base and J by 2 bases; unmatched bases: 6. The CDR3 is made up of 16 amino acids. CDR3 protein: CASSLRQRGFTDTQYF. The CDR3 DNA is TGCGCCAGCAGCTTGCGTCAGCGGGGGTTCACAGATACGCAGTATTTT.

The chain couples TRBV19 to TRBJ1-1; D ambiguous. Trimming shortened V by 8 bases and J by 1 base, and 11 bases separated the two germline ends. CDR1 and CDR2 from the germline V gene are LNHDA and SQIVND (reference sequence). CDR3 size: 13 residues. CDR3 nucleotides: TGTGCCAGTGAGACTACAGAGAACACTGAAGCTTTCTTT. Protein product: CASETTENTEAFF.

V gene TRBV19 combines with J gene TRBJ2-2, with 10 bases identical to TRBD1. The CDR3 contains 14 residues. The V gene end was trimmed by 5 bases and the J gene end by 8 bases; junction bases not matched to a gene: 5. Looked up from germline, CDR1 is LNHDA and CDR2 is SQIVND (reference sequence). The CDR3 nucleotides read TGTGCCAGTAGTGGGACAGGGGTGAGGGGGGAGCTGTTTTTT. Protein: CASSGTGVRGELFF.

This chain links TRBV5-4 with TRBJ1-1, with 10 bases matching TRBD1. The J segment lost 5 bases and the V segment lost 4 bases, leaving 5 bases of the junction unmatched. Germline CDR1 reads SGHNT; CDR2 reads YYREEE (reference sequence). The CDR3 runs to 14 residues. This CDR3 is CASSRDRGQTEAFF. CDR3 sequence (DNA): TGTGCCAGCAGCAGAGACAGGGGGCAGACTGAAGCTTTCTTT.

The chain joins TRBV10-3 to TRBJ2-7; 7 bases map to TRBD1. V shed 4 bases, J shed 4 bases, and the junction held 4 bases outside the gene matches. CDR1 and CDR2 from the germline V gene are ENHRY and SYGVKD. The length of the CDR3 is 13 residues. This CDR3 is CAISGGQTYEQYF. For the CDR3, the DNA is TGTGCCATCAGTGGGGGACAGACTTACGAGCAGTACTTC.

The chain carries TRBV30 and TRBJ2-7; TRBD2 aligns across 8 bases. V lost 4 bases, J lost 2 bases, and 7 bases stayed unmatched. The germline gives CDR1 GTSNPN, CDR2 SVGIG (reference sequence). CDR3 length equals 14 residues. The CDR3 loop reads CAWTRGGAAYEQYF. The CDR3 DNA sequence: TGTGCCTGGACCCGGGGGGGCGCAGCCTACGAGCAGTACTTC.

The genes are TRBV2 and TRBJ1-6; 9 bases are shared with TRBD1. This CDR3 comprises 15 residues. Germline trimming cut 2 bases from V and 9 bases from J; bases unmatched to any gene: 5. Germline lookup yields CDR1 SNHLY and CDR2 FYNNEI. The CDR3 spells CASSERTGDSSPLHF. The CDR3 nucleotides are TGTGCCAGCAGTGAACGGACAGGGGATAGTTCACCCCTCCACTTT.

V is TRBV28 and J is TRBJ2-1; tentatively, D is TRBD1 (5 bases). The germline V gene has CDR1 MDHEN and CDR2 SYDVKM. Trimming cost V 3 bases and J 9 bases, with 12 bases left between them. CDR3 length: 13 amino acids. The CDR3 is CASSFPGSAEQFF. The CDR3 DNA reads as TGTGCCAGCAGTTTTCCAGGGTCAGCTGAGCAGTTCTTC.